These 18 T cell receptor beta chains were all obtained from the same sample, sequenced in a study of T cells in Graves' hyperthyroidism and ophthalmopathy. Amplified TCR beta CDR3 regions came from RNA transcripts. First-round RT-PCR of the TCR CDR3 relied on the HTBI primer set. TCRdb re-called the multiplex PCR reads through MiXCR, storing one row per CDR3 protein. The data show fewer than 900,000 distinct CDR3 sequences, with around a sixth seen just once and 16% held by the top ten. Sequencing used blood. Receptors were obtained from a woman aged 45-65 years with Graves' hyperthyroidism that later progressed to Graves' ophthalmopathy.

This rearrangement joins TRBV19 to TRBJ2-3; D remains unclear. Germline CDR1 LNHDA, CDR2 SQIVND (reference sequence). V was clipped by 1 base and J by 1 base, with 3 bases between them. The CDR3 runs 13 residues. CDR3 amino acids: CASSIARTDTQYF. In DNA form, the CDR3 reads TGTGCCAGTAGTATAGCTCGCACAGATACGCAGTATTTT. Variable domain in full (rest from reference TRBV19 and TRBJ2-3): DGGITQSPKYLFRKEGQNVTLSCEQNLNHDAMYWYRQDPGQGLRLIYYSQIVNDFQKGDIAEGYSVSREKKESFPLTVTSAQKNPTAFYLCASSIARTDTQYFGPGTRLTVL.

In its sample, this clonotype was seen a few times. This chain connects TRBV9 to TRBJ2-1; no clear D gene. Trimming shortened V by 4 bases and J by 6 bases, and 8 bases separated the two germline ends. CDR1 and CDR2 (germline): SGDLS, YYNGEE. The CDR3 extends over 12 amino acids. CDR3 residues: CASSLVPNEQFF. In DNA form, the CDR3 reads TGTGCCAGCAGCCTTGTCCCCAATGAGCAGTTCTTC.

In DNA, the CDR3 is TGTGCCAGCAGTATCGGGACTCAGGCAGATACGCAGTATTTT. It translates to CASSIGTQADTQYF. The V call is TRBV6-1, the J call TRBJ2-3, with D perhaps TRBD2 (6 bases). This CDR3 is built from 14 residues. V lost 5 bases and J 4 bases, leaving 13 bases between the germline ends. CDR1 and CDR2 (germline): MNHNS, SASEGT.

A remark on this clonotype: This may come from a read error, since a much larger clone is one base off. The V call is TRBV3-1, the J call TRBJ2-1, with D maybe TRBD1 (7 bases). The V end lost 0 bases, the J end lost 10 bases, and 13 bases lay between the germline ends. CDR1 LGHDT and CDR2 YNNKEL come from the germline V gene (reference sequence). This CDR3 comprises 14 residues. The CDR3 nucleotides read TGTGCCAGCAGCCAAGACCCAGGGGGGAGGGAGCAGTTCTTC. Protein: CASSQDPGGREQFF.

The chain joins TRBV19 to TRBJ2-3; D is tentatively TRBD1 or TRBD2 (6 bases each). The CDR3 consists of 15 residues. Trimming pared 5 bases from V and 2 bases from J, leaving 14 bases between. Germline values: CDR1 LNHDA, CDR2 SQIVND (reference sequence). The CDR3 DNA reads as TGTGCCAGTAGTGCCCACAGGGACTTCACAGATACGCAGTATTTT. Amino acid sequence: CASSAHRDFTDTQYF.

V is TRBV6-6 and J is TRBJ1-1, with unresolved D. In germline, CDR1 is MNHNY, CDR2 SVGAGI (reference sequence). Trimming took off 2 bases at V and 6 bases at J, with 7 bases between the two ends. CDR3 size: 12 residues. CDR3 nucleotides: TGTGCCAGCAGTTACGCTGGCGCTGAAGCTTTCTTT. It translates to CASSYAGAEAFF.

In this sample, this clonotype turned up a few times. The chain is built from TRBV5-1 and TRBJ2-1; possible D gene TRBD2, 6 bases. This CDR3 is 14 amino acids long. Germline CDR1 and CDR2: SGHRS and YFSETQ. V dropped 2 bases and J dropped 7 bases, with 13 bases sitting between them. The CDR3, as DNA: TGCGCCAGCAGCTTTAACCGGGGAGGAAATGAGCAGTTCTTC. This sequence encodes CASSFNRGGNEQFF.

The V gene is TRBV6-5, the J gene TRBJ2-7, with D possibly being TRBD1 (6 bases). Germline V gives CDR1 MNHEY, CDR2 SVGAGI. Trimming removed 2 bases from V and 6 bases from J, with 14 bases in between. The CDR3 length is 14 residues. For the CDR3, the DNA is TGTGCCAGCAGTTACCAAGGGGGTTCGAGCGAGCAGTACTTC. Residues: CASSYQGGSSEQYF.

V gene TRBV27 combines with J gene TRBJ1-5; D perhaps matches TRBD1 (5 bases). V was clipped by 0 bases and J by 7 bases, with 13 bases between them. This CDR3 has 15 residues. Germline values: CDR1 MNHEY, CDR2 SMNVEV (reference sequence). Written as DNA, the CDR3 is TGTGCCAGCAGTTTATCTTCCAACGAGGGGCAGCCCCAGCATTTT. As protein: CASSLSSNEGQPQHF.

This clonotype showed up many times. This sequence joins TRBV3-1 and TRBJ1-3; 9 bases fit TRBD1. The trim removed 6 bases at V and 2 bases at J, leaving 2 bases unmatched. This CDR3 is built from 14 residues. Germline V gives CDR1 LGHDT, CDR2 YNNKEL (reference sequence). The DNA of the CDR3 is TGTGCCAGCAGAAGGACAGGGGCTGGAAACACCATATATTTT. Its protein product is CASRRTGAGNTIYF.

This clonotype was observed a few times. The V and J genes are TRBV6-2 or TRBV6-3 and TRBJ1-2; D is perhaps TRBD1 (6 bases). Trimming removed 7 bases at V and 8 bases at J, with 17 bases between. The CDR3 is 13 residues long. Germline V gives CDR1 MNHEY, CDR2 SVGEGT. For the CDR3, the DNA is TGTGCCAGCACCAACGGGGGGCTTCGGGGCTACACCTTC. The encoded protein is CASTNGGLRGYTF.

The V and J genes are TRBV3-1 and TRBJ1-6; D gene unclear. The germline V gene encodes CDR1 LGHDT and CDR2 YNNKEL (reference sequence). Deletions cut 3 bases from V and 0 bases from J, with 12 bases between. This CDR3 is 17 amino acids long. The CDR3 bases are TGTGCCAGCAGCCACTGGACTGACATCTCCTATAATTCACCCCTCCACTTT. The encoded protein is CASSHWTDISYNSPLHF.

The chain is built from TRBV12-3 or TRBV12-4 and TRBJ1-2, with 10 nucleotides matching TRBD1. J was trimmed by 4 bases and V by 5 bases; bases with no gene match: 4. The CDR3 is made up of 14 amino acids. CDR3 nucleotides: TGTGCCAGCAGTGGACAGGGGGACTTCTATGGCTACACCTTC. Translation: CASSGQGDFYGYTF.

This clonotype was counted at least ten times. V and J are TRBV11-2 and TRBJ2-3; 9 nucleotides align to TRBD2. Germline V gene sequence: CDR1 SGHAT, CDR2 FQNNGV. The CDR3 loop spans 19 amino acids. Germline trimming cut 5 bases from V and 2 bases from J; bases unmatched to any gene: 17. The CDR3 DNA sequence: TGTGCCAGCAGCCCATCGGTGGGCGGGGGGGCAATATACACAGATACGCAGTATTTT. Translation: CASSPSVGGGAIYTDTQYF.

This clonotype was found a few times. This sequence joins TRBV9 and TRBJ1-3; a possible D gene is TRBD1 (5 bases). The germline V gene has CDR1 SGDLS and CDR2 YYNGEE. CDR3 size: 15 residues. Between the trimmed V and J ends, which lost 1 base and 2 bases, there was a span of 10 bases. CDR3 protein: CASSVQGTAGNTIYF. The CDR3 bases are TGTGCCAGCAGCGTACAAGGGACCGCTGGAAACACCATATATTTT.

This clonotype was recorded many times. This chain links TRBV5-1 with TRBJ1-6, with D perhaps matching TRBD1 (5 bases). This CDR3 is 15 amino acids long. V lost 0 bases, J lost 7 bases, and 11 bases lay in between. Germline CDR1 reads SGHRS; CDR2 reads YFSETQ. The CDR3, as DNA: TGCGCCAGCAGCTTGGGACAGCCAACGAATTCACCCCTCCACTTT. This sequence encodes CASSLGQPTNSPLHF.

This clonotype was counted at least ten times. As DNA, the CDR3 is TGCAGTGCTAGAGGGGCAGGGGAAGGCTACACCTTC. Amino acids: CSARGAGEGYTF. J is TRBJ1-2 and V is TRBV20-1; possibly TRBD1 for D (6 bases). The germline V and J ends were trimmed by 1 base and 8 bases, with 11 bases remaining between them. The CDR3 contains 12 residues. Germline V lookup: CDR1 DFQATT, CDR2 SNEGSKA (reference sequence).

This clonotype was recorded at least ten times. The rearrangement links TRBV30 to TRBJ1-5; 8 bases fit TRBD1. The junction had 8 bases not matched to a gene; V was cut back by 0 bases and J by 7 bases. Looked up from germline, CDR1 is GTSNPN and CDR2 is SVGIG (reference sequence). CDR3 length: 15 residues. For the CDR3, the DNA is TGTGCCTGGAGTGTCGGCGGACAGGGTTGGCAGCCCCAGCATTTT. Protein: CAWSVGGQGWQPQHF.